This T cell receptor (beta chain) stems from a study of blood T cell repertoires in COVID-19. Germline V lookup: CDR1 SGHNT, CDR2 YYREEE (reference sequence). The V and J ends lost 2 bases and 4 bases respectively, with 11 bases between them. The CDR3 has 14 residues. Profiled with immunoSEQ multiplex PCR; TCRdb holds only in-frame clones, not every one. The sample lists some 220,000 clones, around 90% occurring once. This clonotype was obtained from a man younger than 45 with COVID-19, enrolled during active disease. Source material: peripheral blood. This chain connects TRBV5-4 to TRBJ2-3; D perhaps matches TRBD2 (5 bases). The CDR3 nucleotides read TGTGCCAGCAGCTTAGGTAGCGTCCCAGATACGCAGTATTTT. Translated: CASSLGSVPDTQYF.